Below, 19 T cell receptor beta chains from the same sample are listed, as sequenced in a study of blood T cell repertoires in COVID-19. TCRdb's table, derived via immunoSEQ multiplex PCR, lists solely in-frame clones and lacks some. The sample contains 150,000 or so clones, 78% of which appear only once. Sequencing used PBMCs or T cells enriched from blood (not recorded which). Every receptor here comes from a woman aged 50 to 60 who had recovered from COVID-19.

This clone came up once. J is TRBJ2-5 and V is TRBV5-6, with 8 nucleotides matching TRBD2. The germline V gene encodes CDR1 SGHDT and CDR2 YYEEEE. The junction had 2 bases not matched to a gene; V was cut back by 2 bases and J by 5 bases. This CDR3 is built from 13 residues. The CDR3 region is CASSLLAAETQYF. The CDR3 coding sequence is TGTGCCAGCAGCTTACTAGCGGCGGAGACCCAGTACTTC.

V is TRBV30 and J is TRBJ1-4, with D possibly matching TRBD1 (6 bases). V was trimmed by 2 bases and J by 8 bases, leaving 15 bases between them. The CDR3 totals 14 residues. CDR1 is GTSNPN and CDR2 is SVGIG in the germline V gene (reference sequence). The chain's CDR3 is CAWSKARGGEKLFF. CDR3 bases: TGTGCCTGGAGTAAGGCCAGGGGTGGGGAAAAACTGTTTTTT.

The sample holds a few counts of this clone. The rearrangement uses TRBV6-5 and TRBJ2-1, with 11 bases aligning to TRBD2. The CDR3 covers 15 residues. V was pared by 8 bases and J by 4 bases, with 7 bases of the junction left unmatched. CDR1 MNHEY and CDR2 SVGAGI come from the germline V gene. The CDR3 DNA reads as TGTGCCAGCGCCGCGGGACTAGCGGATTACAATGAGCAGTTCTTC. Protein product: CASAAGLADYNEQFF.

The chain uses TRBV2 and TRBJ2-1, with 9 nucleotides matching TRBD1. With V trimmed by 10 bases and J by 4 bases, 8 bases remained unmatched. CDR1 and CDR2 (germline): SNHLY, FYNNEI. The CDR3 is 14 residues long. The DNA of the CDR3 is TGTGCCACCACAGGGGGCTTTCGTTACAATGAGCAGTTCTTC. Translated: CATTGGFRYNEQFF.

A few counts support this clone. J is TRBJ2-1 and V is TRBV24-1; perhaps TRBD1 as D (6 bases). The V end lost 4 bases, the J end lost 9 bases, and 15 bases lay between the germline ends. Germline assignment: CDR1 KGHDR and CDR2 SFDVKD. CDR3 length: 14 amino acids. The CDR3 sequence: CATSDYRVWGEQFF. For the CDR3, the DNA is TGTGCCACCAGTGACTACAGGGTGTGGGGTGAGCAGTTCTTC.

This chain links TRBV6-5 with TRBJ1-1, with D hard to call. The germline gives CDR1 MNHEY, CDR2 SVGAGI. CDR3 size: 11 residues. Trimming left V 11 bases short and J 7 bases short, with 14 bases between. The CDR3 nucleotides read TGTGCCGCCACCTGGGAGATTGAAGCTTTCTTT. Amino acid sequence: CAATWEIEAFF.

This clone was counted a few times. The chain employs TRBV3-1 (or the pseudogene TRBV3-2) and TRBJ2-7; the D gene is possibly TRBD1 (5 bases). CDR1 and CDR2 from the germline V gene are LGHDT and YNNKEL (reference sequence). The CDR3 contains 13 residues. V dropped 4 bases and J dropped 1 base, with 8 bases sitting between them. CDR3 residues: CASSLTESYEQYF. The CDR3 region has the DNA TGTGCCAGCAGCCTGACAGAGTCCTACGAGCAGTACTTC.

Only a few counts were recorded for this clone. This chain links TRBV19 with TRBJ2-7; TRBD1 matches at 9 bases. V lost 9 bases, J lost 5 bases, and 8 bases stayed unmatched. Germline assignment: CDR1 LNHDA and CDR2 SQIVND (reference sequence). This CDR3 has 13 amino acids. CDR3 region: CASRDRVANEQYF. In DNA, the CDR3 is TGTGCCAGCCGGGACAGGGTGGCGAACGAGCAGTACTTC.

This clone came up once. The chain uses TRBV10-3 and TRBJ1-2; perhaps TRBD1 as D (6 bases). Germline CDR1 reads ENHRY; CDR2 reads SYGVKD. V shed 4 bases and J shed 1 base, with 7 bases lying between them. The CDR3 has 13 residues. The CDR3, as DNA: TGTGCCATCAGTGCAGGGGTTAACTATGGCTACACCTTC. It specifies CAISAGVNYGYTF.

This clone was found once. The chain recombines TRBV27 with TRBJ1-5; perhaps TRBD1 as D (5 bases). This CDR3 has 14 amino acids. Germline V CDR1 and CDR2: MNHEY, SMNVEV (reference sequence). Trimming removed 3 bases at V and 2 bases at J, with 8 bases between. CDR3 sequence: CASSFAGGNQPQHF. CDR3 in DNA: TGTGCCAGCAGTTTTGCGGGGGGCAATCAGCCCCAGCATTTT.

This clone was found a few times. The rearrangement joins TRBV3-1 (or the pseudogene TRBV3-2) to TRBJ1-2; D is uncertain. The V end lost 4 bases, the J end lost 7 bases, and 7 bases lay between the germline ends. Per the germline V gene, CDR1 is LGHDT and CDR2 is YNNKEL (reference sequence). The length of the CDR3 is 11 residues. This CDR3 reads CASSPGSGYTF. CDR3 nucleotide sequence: TGTGCCAGCAGCCCAGGTTCTGGCTACACCTTC.

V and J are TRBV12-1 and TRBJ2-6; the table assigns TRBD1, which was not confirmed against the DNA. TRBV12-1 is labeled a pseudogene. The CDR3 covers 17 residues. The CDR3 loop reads CASSPGTGLSGANVLTF. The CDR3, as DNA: TGTGCCAGCAGCCCGGGGACAGGACTATCTGGGGCCAACGTCCTGACTTTC.

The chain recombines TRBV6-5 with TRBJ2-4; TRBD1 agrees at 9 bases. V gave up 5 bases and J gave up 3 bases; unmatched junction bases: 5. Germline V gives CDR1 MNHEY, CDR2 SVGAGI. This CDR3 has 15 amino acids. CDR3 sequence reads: CASSRTGVGKNIQYF. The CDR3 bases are TGTGCCAGCAGTCGGACAGGGGTGGGCAAAAACATTCAGTACTTC.

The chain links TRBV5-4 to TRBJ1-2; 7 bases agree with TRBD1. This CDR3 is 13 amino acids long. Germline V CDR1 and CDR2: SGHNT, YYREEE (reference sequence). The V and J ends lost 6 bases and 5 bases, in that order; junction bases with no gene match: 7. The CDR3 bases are TGTGCCAGCACCACCGGGACAGAATATGGCTACACCTTC. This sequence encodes CASTTGTEYGYTF.

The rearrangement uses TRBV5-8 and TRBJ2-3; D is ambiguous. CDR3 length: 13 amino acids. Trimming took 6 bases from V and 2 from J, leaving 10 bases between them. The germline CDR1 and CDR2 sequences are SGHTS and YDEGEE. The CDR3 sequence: CASTTSYTDTQYF. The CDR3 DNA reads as TGTGCCAGCACGACAAGCTACACAGATACGCAGTATTTT. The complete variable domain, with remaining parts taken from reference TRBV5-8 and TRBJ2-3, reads EAGVTQSPTHLIKTRGQQATLRCSPISGHTSVYWYQQALGLGLQFLLWYDEGEERNRGNFPPRFSGRQFPNYSSELNVNALELEDSALYLCASTTSYTDTQYFGPGTRLTVL.

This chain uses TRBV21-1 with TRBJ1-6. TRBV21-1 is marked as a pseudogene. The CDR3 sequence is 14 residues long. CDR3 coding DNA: TGTGCCAGCGTTCCCCCGGTCTATAATTCACCCCTCCACTTT. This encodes CASVPPVYNSPLHF.

CDR3 protein: CASSRTDRVGSNQPQHF. The CDR3 DNA sequence: TGTGCCAGTAGTCGAACGGACAGGGTCGGAAGCAATCAGCCCCAGCATTTT. The chain joins TRBV19 to TRBJ1-5; 8 bases are shared with TRBD1. V lost 5 bases, J lost 1 base, and 10 bases stayed unmatched. The CDR3 is 17 amino acids. Germline CDR1 is LNHDA and CDR2 is SQIVND (reference sequence). The full variable domain, in which reference TRBV19 and TRBJ1-5 provide the parts outside the CDR3, is DGGITQSPKYLFRKEGQNVTLSCEQNLNHDAMYWYRQDPGQGLRLIYYSQIVNDFQKGDIAEGYSVSREKKESFPLTVTSAQKNPTAFYLCASSRTDRVGSNQPQHFGDGTRLSIL.

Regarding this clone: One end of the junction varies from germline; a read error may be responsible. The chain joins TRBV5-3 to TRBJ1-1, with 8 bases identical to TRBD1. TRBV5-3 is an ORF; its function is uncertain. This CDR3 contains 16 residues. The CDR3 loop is CARSLDREEENTEAFF. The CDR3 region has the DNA TGTGCCAGAAGTTTGGACAGGGAAGAGGAGAACACTGAAGCTTTCTTT.

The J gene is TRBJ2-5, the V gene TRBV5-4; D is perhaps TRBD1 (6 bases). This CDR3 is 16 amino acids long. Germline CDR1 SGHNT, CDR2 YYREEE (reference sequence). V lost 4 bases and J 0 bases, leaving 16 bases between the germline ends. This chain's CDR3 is CASSRTGTPNQETQYF. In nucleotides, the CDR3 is TGTGCCAGCAGCCGGACCGGGACACCCAACCAAGAGACCCAGTACTTC.